Following are 8 T cell receptor beta chains from one sample sequenced in a study of blood T cell repertoires in COVID-19. The assay was immunoSEQ multiplex PCR, and TCRdb's table has in-frame clones only and misses some. The sample lists some 180,000 clones, 82% occurring once. Sequencing input: peripheral blood. These TCRs come from a woman aged 55-69 years with COVID-19, enrolled during active disease.

V and J are TRBV5-1 and TRBJ1-2; 9 bases agree with TRBD1. After removal of 4 bases from V and 8 bases from J, the junction contained 6 bases not matched to a gene. Germline V gene data show CDR1 as SGHRS and CDR2 as YFSETQ. CDR3 length equals 13 residues. Written as DNA, the CDR3 is TGCGCCAGCAGCGCCGCCGGGACAGGGGGCTACACCTTC. It codes for CASSAAGTGGYTF. The full variable domain, its missing parts supplied by reference TRBV5-1 and TRBJ1-2, is KAGVTQTPRYLIKTRGQQVTLSCSPISGHRSVSWYQQTPGQGLQFLFEYFSETQRNKGNFPGRFSGRQFSNSRSEMNVSTLELGDSALYLCASSAAGTGGYTFGSGTRLTVV.

The chain combines TRBV10-2 with TRBJ2-1; no clear D. The CDR3 runs 12 residues. Germline V gives CDR1 WSHSY, CDR2 SAAADI. Trimming cost V 4 bases and J 10 bases, with 11 bases left between them. The chain's CDR3 is CASSVSPREQFF. The CDR3 DNA reads TGCGCCAGCAGTGTAAGTCCCCGGGAGCAGTTCTTC.

V usage is TRBV6-6 and J usage is TRBJ1-2; the match to TRBD1 covers 8 bases. Per the germline V gene, CDR1 is MNHNY and CDR2 is SVGAGI (reference sequence). The ends lost 4 bases at V and 6 bases at J; junction bases unmatched: 1. The length of the CDR3 is 12 residues. In nucleotides, the CDR3 is TGTGCCAGCAGTTTGACAGGGGATGGCTACACCTTC. It encodes CASSLTGDGYTF.

The gene calls are TRBV12-5 and TRBJ2-3; TRBD2 aligns across 16 bases. After removal of 2 bases from V and 4 bases from J, the junction contained 6 bases not matched to a gene. Germline V lookup: CDR1 LGHNT, CDR2 FRNRAP. The CDR3 length is 18 residues. The CDR3 spells CASGLIGTSGGAADTQYF. The CDR3 DNA sequence: TGTGCTAGTGGTTTGATCGGGACTAGCGGGGGGGCGGCAGATACGCAGTATTTT.

The CDR3 sequence is CASSPGLAAYEQYF. In DNA form, the CDR3 reads TGTGCCAGCAGCCCGGGACTAGCGGCCTACGAGCAGTACTTC. The V and J genes are TRBV14 and TRBJ2-7; 11 bases fit TRBD2. The junction had 1 base not matched to a gene; V was cut back by 4 bases and J by 2 bases. CDR1 is SGHDN and CDR2 is FVKESK in the germline V gene. The CDR3 is 14 amino acids.

This clone was counted once. The rearrangement uses TRBV18 and TRBJ2-7, with D tentatively TRBD1 (7 bases). Germline CDR1 is KGHSH and CDR2 is LQKENI. V was cut by 4 bases and J by 1 base, with 17 bases left in between. CDR3 size: 16 residues. As DNA, the CDR3 is TGTGCCAGCTCACAGGGGGCGGGGAGTCCTTCCTACGAGCAGTACGTC. Its protein product is CASSQGAGSPSYEQYV.

The genes are TRBV7-3 and TRBJ2-3, with 10 bases aligning to TRBD2. CDR1 and CDR2 (germline): SGHTA, FQGTGA. The CDR3 runs to 15 residues. The J segment lost 5 bases and the V segment lost 4 bases, leaving 6 bases of the junction unmatched. The chain's CDR3 is CASSSSGGARDTQYF. The CDR3 region has the DNA TGTGCCAGCAGCTCAAGCGGGGGGGCAAGAGATACGCAGTATTTT.

The chain carries TRBV7-3 and TRBJ1-5; 9 nucleotides align to TRBD1. The CDR3 totals 18 residues. From germline, CDR1 is SGHTA and CDR2 FQGTGA. Germline trimming cut 3 bases from V and 4 bases from J; bases unmatched to any gene: 13. CDR3 sequence (DNA): TGTGCCAGCAGCTTGAGCATTCCGACAGGGGGTAAGAATCAGCCCCAGCATTTT. The encoded protein is CASSLSIPTGGKNQPQHF. Full variable domain (missing parts from reference TRBV7-3 and TRBJ1-5): GAGVSQTPSNKVTEKGKYVELRCDPISGHTALYWYRQSLGQGPEFLIYFQGTGAADDSGLPNDRFFAVRPEGSVSTLKIQRTERGDSAVYLCASSLSIPTGGKNQPQHFGDGTRLSIL.